The count of the clone carrying this TCR beta chain is one. This sample stems from a study of OX40 agonist ivuxolimab in advanced cancers. Study in general: Patients receiving dose escalation had hepatocellular carcinoma, melanoma, renal cell or head and neck cancer.

This table comes from immunoSEQ multiplex PCR, and its TCRdb copy is limited to in-frame clones, with some not included. This table has approximately 60,000 clones, approximately 94% appearing once. Any history of autoimmune disease or systemic immunosuppression disqualified patients. This CDR3 has 14 residues. Looked up from germline, CDR1 is SGDLS and CDR2 is YYNGEE. The V end lost 0 bases, the J end lost 1 base, and 6 bases lay between the germline ends. This clonotype was sampled from an adult with an advanced solid tumor such as melanoma, head and neck, liver or kidney cancer. The sample was CD4+ or CD8+ T cells sorted from blood, taken in a trial of the OX40 agonist ivuxolimab. The rearrangement links TRBV9 to TRBJ2-3; D gene uncertain. The CDR3 nucleotides read TGTGCCAGCAGCGTAGTGGCAGGCACAGATACGCAGTATTTT. This sequence encodes CASSVVAGTDTQYF.